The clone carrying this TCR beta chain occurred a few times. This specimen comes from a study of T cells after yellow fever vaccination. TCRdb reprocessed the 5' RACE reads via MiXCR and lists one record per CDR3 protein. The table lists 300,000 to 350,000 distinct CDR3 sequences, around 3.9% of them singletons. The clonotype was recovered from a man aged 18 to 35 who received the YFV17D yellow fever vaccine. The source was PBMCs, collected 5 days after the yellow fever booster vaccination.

The CDR3 DNA reads TGTGCCAGCAGCCCCCGGTTTACTAGCACAGATACGCAGTATTTT. This translates into CASSPRFTSTDTQYF. V usage is TRBV9 and J usage is TRBJ2-3; D gene uncertain. The CDR3 has 15 amino acids. V lost 4 bases and J lost 0, with 12 bases in between. Looked up from germline, CDR1 is SGDLS and CDR2 is YYNGEE. Based on the CDR3 plus reference TRBV9 and TRBJ2-3, the full variable domain is DSGVTQTPKHLITATGQRVTLRCSPRSGDLSVYWYQQSLDQGLQFLIQYYNGEERAKGNILERFSAQQFPDLHSELNLSSLELGDSALYFCASSPRFTSTDTQYFGPGTRLTVL.